The clone carrying this TCR beta chain was recorded many times. With 6 bases removed from V and 3 bases from J, the gap between germline ends came to 8 bases. The CDR3 covers 12 residues. Germline V CDR1 and CDR2: MNHEY, SVGAGI. Using its own MiXCR run on the 5' RACE reads, TCRdb lists one record per CDR3 protein. The sample holds over 85,000 distinct CDR3 sequences; about 8.4% are singletons and the top ten take roughly 15%. The data originate from a study of T cells after yellow fever vaccination. General study findings and limits: Booster sampling recovered most clones from primary vaccination (around 97% CD4, 80% to 90% CD8).

This clonotype originated in a man aged 18 to 30 who received the YFV17D yellow fever vaccine. The V gene is TRBV6-5, the J gene TRBJ2-5; D remains ambiguous. This specimen consisted of CD8+ T cells not binding an NS4B(214-222) dextramer, sorted from PBMCs, obtained less than 16 days after the first yellow fever vaccination. The CDR3 nucleotides are TGTGCCAGCAGGGGGTTGGAAGAGACCCAGTACTTC. It encodes CASRGLEETQYF.